The clone carrying this T cell receptor (beta chain) was counted only a few times. This entry comes from a study of blood T cell repertoires in COVID-19. About the study: The United States, Italy and Spain provided the acute and convalescent COVID-19 samples.

Authors' methods: Reference gene primers were amplified, and this amplification served to estimate nucleated cell counts. Generated by immunoSEQ multiplex PCR, the TCRdb table keeps only in-frame clones and is missing some. V and J calls plus clone size are reproduced from that table; the DNA served to infer D and trimming. The sample lists roughly 60,000 clones; 65% to 90% were seen once. This CDR3 spans 17 amino acids. The V and J genes are TRBV1 and TRBJ2-2; TRBD2 is the table's D call, not checked against the DNA. TRBV1 is shown as a pseudogene. Sequencing input: peripheral blood. The sequence was obtained from a human donor in a cohort sampled during active COVID-19. The CDR3 protein is CTSSRAMGLPNTGELFF. The CDR3 DNA follows: TGCACCAGCAGCCGGGCAATGGGACTACCTAACACCGGGGAGCTGTTTTTT.